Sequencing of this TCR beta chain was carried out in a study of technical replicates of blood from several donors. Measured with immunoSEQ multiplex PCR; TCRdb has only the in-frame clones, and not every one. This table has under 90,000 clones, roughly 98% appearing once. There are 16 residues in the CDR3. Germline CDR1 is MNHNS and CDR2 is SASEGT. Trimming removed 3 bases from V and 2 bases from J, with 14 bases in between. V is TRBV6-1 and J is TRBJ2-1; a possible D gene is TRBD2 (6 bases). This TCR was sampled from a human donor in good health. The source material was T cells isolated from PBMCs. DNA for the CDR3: TGTGCCAGCAGTGATCTGGGACTCGGACCCTACAATGAGCAGTTCTTC. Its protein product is CASSDLGLGPYNEQFF.